The 21 T cell receptor beta chains presented below share a single source sample, sequenced in a study of blood T cell repertoires in COVID-19. The protocol was immunoSEQ multiplex PCR, while the TCRdb copy is restricted to in-frame clones and leaves out a portion. This sample has roughly 190,000 clones, with roughly 79% found just once. Sequencing was done on a sample of peripheral blood. Receptors originate from a woman between 40 and 50 years old with COVID-19, enrolled during active disease.

V usage is TRBV24-1 and J usage is TRBJ2-5; 7 bases match TRBD2. There are 16 residues in the CDR3. The V gene's germline CDR1 is KGHDR and CDR2 SFDVKD. J was trimmed by 3 bases and V by 2 bases; bases with no gene match: 8. CDR3 amino acids: CATSDYRGVVEETQYF. The CDR3 bases are TGTGCCACCAGTGATTACCGGGGGGTGGTCGAAGAGACCCAGTACTTC.

In this sample, this clone turned up a few times. The rearrangement uses TRBV6-1 and TRBJ2-7, with TRBD2 matching over 7 bases. The V gene's germline CDR1 is MNHNS and CDR2 SASEGT. V lost 2 bases, J lost 6 bases, and 4 bases stayed unmatched. This CDR3 contains 13 residues. CDR3 region: CASSELRGVEQYV. The CDR3 DNA follows: TGTGCCAGCAGTGAACTACGGGGGGTCGAGCAGTACGTC.

The chain links TRBV5-8 to TRBJ2-3; 11 positions match TRBD2. Germline V gives CDR1 SGHTS, CDR2 YDEGEE. V lost 4 bases to trimming and J lost 0 bases; unmatched junction nucleotides: 10. This CDR3 contains 18 residues. The CDR3, as DNA: TGTGCCAGCAGCGTGCTGCGGGGACTAGCGGTTAGCACAGATACGCAGTATTTT. Its protein is CASSVLRGLAVSTDTQYF.

The chain couples TRBV7-9 to TRBJ2-1; D is undetermined. The CDR3 extends over 12 amino acids. The germline V gene has CDR1 SEHNR and CDR2 FQNEAQ (reference sequence). The germline V and J ends were trimmed by 5 bases and 10 bases, with 12 bases remaining between them. This chain's CDR3 is CASSVDLGEQFF. The CDR3 DNA is TGTGCCAGCAGCGTAGATCTAGGAGAGCAGTTCTTC.

This rearrangement joins TRBV19 to TRBJ1-5; TRBD1 aligns across 7 bases. The CDR3 is 20 amino acids. Germline V gene data show CDR1 as LNHDA and CDR2 as SQIVND (reference sequence). The V segment lost 9 bases and the J segment 0 bases; nucleotides outside the gene matches: 23. CDR3 bases: TGTGCCAGCCGTTCAACCGGGACAGAAATTTTGCGGTATAGCAATCAGCCCCAGCATTTT. Amino acid sequence: CASRSTGTEILRYSNQPQHF.

The chain has TRBV7-2 and TRBJ2-2; D is perhaps TRBD1 (5 bases). This CDR3 is 15 amino acids long. The germline CDR1 and CDR2 sequences are SGHTA and FQGNSA. V was trimmed by 3 bases and J by 13 bases, leaving 21 bases between them. Here the CDR3 reads CASSFHSSLQVGLFF. The DNA of the CDR3 is TGTGCCAGCAGCTTTCATAGCTCCTTACAGGTCGGGCTGTTTTTT.

V is TRBV11-3 and J is TRBJ1-5; TRBD1 matches at 9 bases. V lost 2 bases and J lost 2; bases outside the gene matches: 16. Germline loops: CDR1 SGHNT, CDR2 YENEEA. The length of the CDR3 is 20 residues. CDR3 region: CASSLTQPPPWTGGNQPQHF. CDR3 coding DNA: TGTGCCAGCAGCTTAACCCAGCCCCCCCCATGGACAGGGGGCAATCAGCCCCAGCATTTT.

The chain couples TRBV5-6 to TRBJ1-6; possibly TRBD1 for D (5 bases). This CDR3 region has 14 residues. Between the trimmed V and J ends, which lost 6 bases and 7 bases, there was a span of 14 bases. Per the germline V gene, CDR1 is SGHDT and CDR2 is YYEEEE. CDR3 region: CASTRTLPNSPLHF. In DNA, the CDR3 is TGTGCCAGCACTCGGACATTGCCGAATTCACCCCTCCACTTT.

This clone was recorded only once. This chain uses TRBV30 with TRBJ2-1, with 7 bases fitting TRBD2. V was pared by 5 bases and J by 6 bases, with 4 bases of the junction left unmatched. The CDR3 is made up of 12 amino acids. Germline CDR1 is GTSNPN and CDR2 is SVGIG (reference sequence). The CDR3 sequence: CAWSTSLNEQFF. In DNA, the CDR3 is TGTGCCTGGTCGACTAGCCTCAATGAGCAGTTCTTC. Using reference TRBV30 and TRBJ2-1 for the parts outside the CDR3, the full variable domain is SQTIHQWPATLVQPVGSPLSLECTVEGTSNPNLYWYRQAAGRGLQLLFYSVGIGQISSEVPQNLSASRPQDRQFILSSKKLLLSDSGFYLCAWSTSLNEQFFGPGTRLTVL.

This rearrangement joins TRBV2 to TRBJ2-5, with 15 bases aligning to TRBD2. Losses at the gene ends were 5 bases for V and 5 bases for J; bases not matched to a gene: 6. CDR1 is SNHLY and CDR2 is FYNNEI in the germline V gene. This CDR3 is 16 amino acids long. The CDR3 region is CASSRTSGGAGETQYF. CDR3 nucleotides: TGTGCCAGCAGTAGGACTAGCGGGGGGGCTGGGGAGACCCAGTACTTC.

The gene calls are TRBV3-1 (or the pseudogene TRBV3-2) and TRBJ1-2; TRBD1 aligns across 8 bases. The CDR3 contains 15 residues. Germline trimming cut 3 bases from V and 7 bases from J; bases unmatched to any gene: 10. Per germline, CDR1 LGHDT and CDR2 YNNKEL (reference sequence). DNA for the CDR3: TGTGCCAGCAGCCACGAGAGGACAGGGCGACGTGGCTACACCTTC. Amino acid sequence: CASSHERTGRRGYTF.

The chain couples TRBV3-1 (or the pseudogene TRBV3-2) to TRBJ2-4, with TRBD2 matching 8 bases. Germline V lookup: CDR1 LGHDT, CDR2 YNNKEL (reference sequence). J was trimmed by 0 bases and V by 2 bases; bases with no gene match: 15. The CDR3 length is 20 residues. The CDR3 reads CASSQRRGASTILAKNIQYF. CDR3 DNA sequence: TGTGCCAGCAGCCAACGGCGGGGGGCCTCTACGATCTTAGCCAAAAACATTCAGTACTTC.

The chain employs TRBV4-2 and TRBJ2-1, with 12 bases matching TRBD2. V trimming: 0 bases; J trimming: 0 bases; junction bases outside the gene matches: 9. The CDR3 spans 20 residues. CDR1 is LGHNA and CDR2 is YNFKEQ in the germline V gene. CDR3 nucleotide sequence: TGTGCCAGCAGCCAAGATCTACCTAGCGGGAGGGACAACTCCTACAATGAGCAGTTCTTC. It codes for CASSQDLPSGRDNSYNEQFF.

The chain combines TRBV2 with TRBJ2-4, with TRBD2 as a possible D gene (6 bases). Per germline, CDR1 SNHLY and CDR2 FYNNEI. The CDR3 runs 11 residues. The V and J ends lost 8 bases and 12 bases respectively, with 14 bases between them. DNA of the CDR3: TGTGCCAGCGGGACTGCATACCGTCAGTACTTC. The encoded protein is CASGTAYRQYF.

The CDR3 DNA sequence: TGTGCCAGCCGGCCCTCACCAGGGCTGGAGACCCAGTACTTC. Amino acids: CASRPSPGLETQYF. This chain joins TRBV3-1 (or the pseudogene TRBV3-2) and TRBJ2-5, with D maybe TRBD1 (5 bases). CDR3 size: 14 residues. Germline values: CDR1 LGHDT, CDR2 YNNKEL (reference sequence). The ends were cut back, 8 bases at V and 5 bases at J, with 18 bases in the middle.

The V and J genes are TRBV12-3 or TRBV12-4 and TRBJ1-1, with D perhaps matching TRBD1 (5 bases). This CDR3 comprises 13 residues. Deletions cut 2 bases from V and 5 bases from J, with 9 bases between. CDR3 sequence (DNA): TGTGCCAGCAGTTTAAAGGGGTATACTGAAGCTTTCTTT. Translated: CASSLKGYTEAFF.

This clone was recorded a few times. The J gene is TRBJ2-1, the V gene TRBV9; 13 bases map to TRBD2. CDR3 length equals 14 residues. CDR1 and CDR2 from the germline V gene are SGDLS and YYNGEE. Unmatched junction bases numbered 5, after V lost 5 bases and J lost 9 bases. The CDR3 DNA reads TGTGCCAGCAGTGTCACTAGCGGGGGGGTTGAGCAGTTCTTC. This encodes CASSVTSGGVEQFF.

The V and J genes are TRBV11-3 and TRBJ1-1; no firm D call. This CDR3 has 9 residues. Germline assignment: CDR1 SGHNT and CDR2 YENEEA. V gave up 3 bases and J gave up 9 bases, with 2 bases separating them. CDR3 protein: CASSFKAFF. DNA for the CDR3: TGTGCCAGCAGCTTCAAAGCTTTCTTT.

About this clone: In the same sample, other DNA sequences code for this CDR3. This rearrangement joins TRBV20-1 to TRBJ2-3; D unresolved. V was shortened by 5 bases and J by 2 bases, with 2 bases between the two germline ends. The CDR3 totals 10 residues. From germline, CDR1 is DFQATT and CDR2 SNEGSKA (reference sequence). In DNA form, the CDR3 reads TGCAGTGCTTACACAGATACGCAGTATTTT. It yields the protein CSAYTDTQYF.

The chain carries TRBV5-5 and TRBJ1-4; 9 bases agree with TRBD1. There are 14 residues in the CDR3. Germline V lookup: CDR1 SGHKS, CDR2 YYEKEE (reference sequence). Trimming removed 7 bases from V and 6 bases from J; junction bases left unmatched: 7. The CDR3 DNA follows: TGTGCCAGCGGTGAGACAGGGGGTGATGAAAAACTGTTTTTT. This gives the protein CASGETGGDEKLFF.

In its sample, this clone was seen a few times. The rearrangement joins TRBV4-1 to TRBJ2-2; 8 positions agree with TRBD1. CDR3 length: 18 residues. The V gene's germline CDR1 is MGHRA and CDR2 YSYEKL. J lost 6 bases, V lost 1 base, and 13 bases had no gene match. Written as DNA, the CDR3 is TGCGCCAGCAGCCAAGGGAGGGGGCAGGGGGCACTGGCCGGGGAGCTGTTTTTT. It codes for CASSQGRGQGALAGELFF.